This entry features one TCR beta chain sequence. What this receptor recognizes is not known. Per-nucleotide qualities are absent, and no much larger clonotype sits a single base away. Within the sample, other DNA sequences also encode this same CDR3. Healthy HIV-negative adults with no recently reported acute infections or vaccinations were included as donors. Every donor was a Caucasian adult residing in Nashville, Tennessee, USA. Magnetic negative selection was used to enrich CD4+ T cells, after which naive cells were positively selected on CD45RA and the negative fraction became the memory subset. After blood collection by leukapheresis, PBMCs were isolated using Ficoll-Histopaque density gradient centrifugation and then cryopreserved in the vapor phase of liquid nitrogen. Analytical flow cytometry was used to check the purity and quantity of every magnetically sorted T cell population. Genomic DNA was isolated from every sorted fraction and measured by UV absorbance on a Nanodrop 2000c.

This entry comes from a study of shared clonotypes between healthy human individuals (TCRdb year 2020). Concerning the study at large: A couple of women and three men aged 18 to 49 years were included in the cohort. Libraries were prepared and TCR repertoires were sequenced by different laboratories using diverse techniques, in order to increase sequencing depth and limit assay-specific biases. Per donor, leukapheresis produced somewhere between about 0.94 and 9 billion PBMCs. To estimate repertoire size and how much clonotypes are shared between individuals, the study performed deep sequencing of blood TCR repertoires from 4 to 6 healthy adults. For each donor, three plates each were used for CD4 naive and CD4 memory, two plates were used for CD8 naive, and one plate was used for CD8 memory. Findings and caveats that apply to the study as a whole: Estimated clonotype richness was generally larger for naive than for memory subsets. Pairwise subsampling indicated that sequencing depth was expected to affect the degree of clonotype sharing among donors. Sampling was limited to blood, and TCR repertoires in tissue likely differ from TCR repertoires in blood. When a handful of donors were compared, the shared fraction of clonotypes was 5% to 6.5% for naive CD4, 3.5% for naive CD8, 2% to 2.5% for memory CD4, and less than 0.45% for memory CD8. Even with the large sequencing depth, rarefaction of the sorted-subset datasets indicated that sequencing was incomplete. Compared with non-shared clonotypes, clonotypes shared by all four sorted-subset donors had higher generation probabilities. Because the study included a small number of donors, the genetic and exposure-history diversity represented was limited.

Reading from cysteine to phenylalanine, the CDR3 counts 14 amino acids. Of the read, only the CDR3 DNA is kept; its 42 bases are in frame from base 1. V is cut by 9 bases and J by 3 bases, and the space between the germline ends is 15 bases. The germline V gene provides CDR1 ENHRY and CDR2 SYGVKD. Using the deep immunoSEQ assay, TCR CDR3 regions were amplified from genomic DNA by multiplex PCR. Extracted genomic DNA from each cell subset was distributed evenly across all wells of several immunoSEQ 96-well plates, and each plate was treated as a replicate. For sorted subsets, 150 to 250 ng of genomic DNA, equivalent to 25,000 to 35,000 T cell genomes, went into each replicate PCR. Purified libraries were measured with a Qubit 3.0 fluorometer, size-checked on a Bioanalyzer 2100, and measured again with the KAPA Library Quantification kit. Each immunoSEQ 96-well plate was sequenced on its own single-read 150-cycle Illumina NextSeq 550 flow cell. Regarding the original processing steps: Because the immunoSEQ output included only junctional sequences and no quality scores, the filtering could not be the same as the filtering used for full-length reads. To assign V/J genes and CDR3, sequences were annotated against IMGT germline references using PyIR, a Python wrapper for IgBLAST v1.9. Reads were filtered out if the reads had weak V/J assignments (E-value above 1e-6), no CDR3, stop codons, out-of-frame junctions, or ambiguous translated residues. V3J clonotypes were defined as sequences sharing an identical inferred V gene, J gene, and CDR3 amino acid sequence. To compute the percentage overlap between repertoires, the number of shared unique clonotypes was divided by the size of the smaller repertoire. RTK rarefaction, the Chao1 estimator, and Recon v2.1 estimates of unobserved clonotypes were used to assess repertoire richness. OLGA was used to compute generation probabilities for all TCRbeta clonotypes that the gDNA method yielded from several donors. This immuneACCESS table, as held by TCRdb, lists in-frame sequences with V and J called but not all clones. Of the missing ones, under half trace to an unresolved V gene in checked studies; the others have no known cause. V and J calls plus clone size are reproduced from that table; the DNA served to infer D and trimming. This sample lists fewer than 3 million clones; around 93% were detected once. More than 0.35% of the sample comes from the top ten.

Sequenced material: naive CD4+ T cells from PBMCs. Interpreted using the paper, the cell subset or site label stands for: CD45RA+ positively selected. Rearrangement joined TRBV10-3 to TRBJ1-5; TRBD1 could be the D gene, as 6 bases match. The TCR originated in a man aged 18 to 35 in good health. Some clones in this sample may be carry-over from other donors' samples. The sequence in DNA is TGTGCCATTTCCGAGGGGGGGACCAATCAGCCCCAGCATTTT. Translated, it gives CAISEGGTNQPQHF.